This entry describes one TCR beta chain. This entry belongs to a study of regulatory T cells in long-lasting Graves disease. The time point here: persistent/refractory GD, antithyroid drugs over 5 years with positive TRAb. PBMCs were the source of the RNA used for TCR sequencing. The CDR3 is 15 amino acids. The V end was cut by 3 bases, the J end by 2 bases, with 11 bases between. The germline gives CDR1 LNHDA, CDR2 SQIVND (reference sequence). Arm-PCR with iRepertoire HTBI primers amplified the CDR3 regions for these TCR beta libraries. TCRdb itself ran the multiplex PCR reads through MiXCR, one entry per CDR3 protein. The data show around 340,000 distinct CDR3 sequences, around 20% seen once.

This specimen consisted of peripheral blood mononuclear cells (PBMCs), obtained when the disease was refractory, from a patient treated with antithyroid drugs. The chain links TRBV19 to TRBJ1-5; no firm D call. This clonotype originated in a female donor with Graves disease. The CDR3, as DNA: TGTGCCAGTAGTATCGCGAGTCCCGGCAATCAGCCCCAGCATTTT. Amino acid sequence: CASSIASPGNQPQHF.